The 27 T cell receptor beta chains below come from one sample, sequenced in a study of T cell responses to AZD1222 COVID-19 vaccine. TCRdb's table, derived via immunoSEQ multiplex PCR, lists solely in-frame clones and lacks some. The sample has 170,000 or so clones; approximately 92% are singletons. The sample was peripheral blood, taken 28 days after the second dose of the MenACWY control vaccine. Source of these receptors: an adult who received the MenACWY meningococcal vaccine as a control.

The J gene is TRBJ1-5, the V gene TRBV28; 10 positions match TRBD1. With 6 bases clipped from V and 0 bases from J, the junction kept 14 bases outside the gene matches. CDR1 and CDR2 from the germline V gene are MDHEN and SYDVKM. CDR3 length: 19 residues. In DNA, the CDR3 is TGTGCCAGCAGCCTACTTACCGGGACAGGGGAAAATAGCAATCAGCCCCAGCATTTT. Translated, it gives CASSLLTGTGENSNQPQHF. Looking up the rest from reference TRBV28 and TRBJ1-5 gives the full variable domain: DVKVTQSSRYLVKRTGEKVFLECVQDMDHENMFWYRQDPGLGLRLIYFSYDVKMKEKGDIPEGYSVSREKKERFSLILESASTNQTSMYLCASSLLTGTGENSNQPQHFGDGTRLSIL.

This chain connects TRBV2 to TRBJ2-7; D tentatively reads TRBD1 or TRBD2 (5 bases each). The CDR3 contains 12 residues. Per the germline V gene, CDR1 is SNHLY and CDR2 is FYNNEI. Trimming pared 8 bases from V and 5 bases from J, leaving 13 bases between. Here the CDR3 reads CASGRQRDEQYF. The CDR3 DNA is TGTGCCAGCGGGAGACAGCGCGACGAGCAGTACTTC.

This clone was recorded once. The same CDR3 is also encoded by other DNA sequences in this sample. V gene TRBV5-1 combines with J gene TRBJ2-5; possibly TRBD1 for D (8 bases). Looked up from germline, CDR1 is SGHRS and CDR2 is YFSETQ. Trimming cost V 4 bases and J 5 bases, with 15 bases left between them. The CDR3 length is 14 residues. CDR3 protein: CASSLGQGGETQYF. The CDR3 DNA reads as TGCGCCAGCAGCCTCGGACAGGGAGGGGAGACCCAGTACTTC. The variable domain in full, with the rest retrieved from reference TRBV5-1 and TRBJ2-5, is KAGVTQTPRYLIKTRGQQVTLSCSPISGHRSVSWYQQTPGQGLQFLFEYFSETQRNKGNFPGRFSGRQFSNSRSEMNVSTLELGDSALYLCASSLGQGGETQYFGPGTRLLVL.

The rearrangement links TRBV6-5 to TRBJ1-6, with D possibly matching TRBD1 (5 bases). V lost 3 bases and J 6 bases, leaving 9 bases between the germline ends. Germline CDR1 reads MNHEY; CDR2 reads SVGAGI. CDR3 length equals 14 residues. The CDR3 reads CASSYGTSNSPLHF. In DNA form, the CDR3 reads TGTGCCAGCAGTTATGGGACTAGTAATTCACCCCTCCACTTT.

The V and J genes are TRBV12-3 or TRBV12-4 and TRBJ2-2; D perhaps matches TRBD1 (5 bases). Deletions cut 7 bases from V and 7 bases from J, with 10 bases between. This CDR3 is built from 12 residues. CDR3 in amino acids: CASTLTVGELFF. The CDR3 DNA reads TGTGCCAGCACTTTGACAGTCGGGGAGCTGTTTTTT.

This clone was found once. This chain uses TRBV30 with TRBJ1-1, with D possibly being TRBD1 (6 bases). Deletions cut 3 bases from V and 6 bases from J, with 17 bases between. CDR1 is GTSNPN, CDR2 SVGIG, per germline (reference sequence). The CDR3 totals 14 residues. The CDR3 region has the DNA TGTGCCTGGAGGTGGCAGGGGCGAGTCGCTGAAGCTTTCTTT. This gives the protein CAWRWQGRVAEAFF.

The CDR3 spells CASSPFHSGGQETQYF. The CDR3, as DNA: TGTGCCAGCAGCCCCTTTCATAGCGGGGGGCAAGAGACCCAGTACTTC. The chain recombines TRBV5-4 with TRBJ2-5; 10 nucleotides line up with TRBD2. Trimming removed 4 bases from V and 2 bases from J; junction bases left unmatched: 8. Germline V gene sequence: CDR1 SGHNT, CDR2 YYREEE (reference sequence). The CDR3 extends over 16 amino acids.

V and J are TRBV7-2 and TRBJ2-7; 9 bases align to TRBD1. Trimming at V came to 5 bases and at J to 0 bases, leaving 5 bases not matched to a gene. Per the germline V gene, CDR1 is SGHTA and CDR2 is FQGNSA. CDR3 length: 15 amino acids. CDR3 region: CASSRDRASSYEQYF. CDR3 sequence (DNA): TGTGCCAGCAGCAGGGACAGGGCCAGCTCCTACGAGCAGTACTTC.

This chain uses TRBV18 with TRBJ1-1; tentatively, D is TRBD1 (5 bases). Per germline, CDR1 KGHSH and CDR2 LQKENI. The CDR3 is made up of 12 amino acids. The V and J ends lost 1 base and 7 bases respectively, with 7 bases between them. CDR3 nucleotides: TGTGCCAGCTCACCACTAGGGGATGAAGCTTTCTTT. Encoded protein: CASSPLGDEAFF.

The chain joins TRBV3-1 (or the pseudogene TRBV3-2) to TRBJ2-5; D is unclear. CDR1 is LGHDT and CDR2 is YNNKEL in the germline V gene (reference sequence). This CDR3 region has 13 residues. The V end lost 4 bases, the J end lost 1 base, and 7 bases lay between the germline ends. This CDR3 is CASSPPVQETQYF. For the CDR3, the DNA is TGTGCCAGCAGCCCCCCGGTCCAAGAGACCCAGTACTTC.

The CDR3 region is CASSEFPGQGLYGYTF. Written as DNA, the CDR3 is TGTGCCAGCAGCGAATTTCCCGGACAGGGACTCTATGGCTACACCTTC. The rearrangement joins TRBV3-1 (or the pseudogene TRBV3-2) to TRBJ1-2; 8 nucleotides line up with TRBD1. CDR3 size: 16 residues. Germline lookup yields CDR1 LGHDT and CDR2 YNNKEL (reference sequence). Trimming at V came to 5 bases and at J to 4 bases, leaving 12 bases not matched to a gene.

The V and J genes are TRBV12-5 and TRBJ2-2; D not certain. Looked up from germline, CDR1 is LGHNT and CDR2 is FRNRAP. Trimming pared 0 bases from V and 8 bases from J, leaving 4 bases between. The CDR3 length is 12 residues. DNA of the CDR3: TGTGCTAGTGGTTTGGTAAGAGGGGAGCTGTTTTTT. Its translation: CASGLVRGELFF.

This clone was picked up a small number of times. The rearrangement uses TRBV5-5 and TRBJ1-2; no definite D call. The CDR3 covers 13 residues. V dropped 3 bases and J dropped 4 bases, with 10 bases sitting between them. Germline V CDR1 and CDR2: SGHKS, YYEKEE (reference sequence). For the CDR3, the DNA is TGTGCCAGCAGCTCGGACGGCACCTATGGCTACACCTTC. Translated, it gives CASSSDGTYGYTF.

The chain recombines TRBV6-1 with TRBJ1-5; D is undetermined. The germline CDR1 and CDR2 sequences are MNHNS and SASEGT. The CDR3 sequence is 12 residues long. Trimming stripped 0 bases from V and 16 bases from J, with 13 bases between. The CDR3 sequence: CASSEAPGAGHF. For the CDR3, the DNA is TGTGCCAGCAGTGAAGCGCCGGGAGCCGGACATTTT.

The gene calls are TRBV29-1 and TRBJ2-3; the match to TRBD1 covers 8 bases. The germline CDR1 and CDR2 sequences are SQVTM and ANQGSEA. J lost 2 bases, V lost 7 bases, and 5 bases had no gene match. There are 13 residues in the CDR3. The CDR3: CSALDRATDTQYF. Here the CDR3 DNA reads TGCAGCGCCCTGGACAGGGCCACAGATACGCAGTATTTT.

V usage is TRBV28 and J usage is TRBJ1-5; D unclear. From germline, CDR1 is MDHEN and CDR2 SYDVKM. Trimming removed 4 bases from V and 1 base from J, with 11 bases in between. This CDR3 has 15 amino acids. The CDR3 sequence is CASSYVTASNQPQHF. Written as DNA, the CDR3 is TGTGCCAGCAGTTATGTGACGGCCAGCAATCAGCCCCAGCATTTT. Based on the CDR3 plus reference TRBV28 and TRBJ1-5, the full variable domain is DVKVTQSSRYLVKRTGEKVFLECVQDMDHENMFWYRQDPGLGLRLIYFSYDVKMKEKGDIPEGYSVSREKKERFSLILESASTNQTSMYLCASSYVTASNQPQHFGDGTRLSIL.

This chain joins TRBV6-2 or TRBV6-3 and TRBJ2-2, with 7 nucleotides matching TRBD2. The CDR3 runs 16 residues. Germline CDR1 reads MNHEY; CDR2 reads SVGEGT. The J segment lost 3 bases and the V segment lost 2 bases, leaving 6 bases of the junction unmatched. CDR3 residues: CASSYPRGRDTGELFF. The CDR3 DNA is TGTGCCAGCAGTTACCCGAGAGGGAGGGACACCGGGGAGCTGTTTTTT.

The CDR3: CASSSFYEQYF. The CDR3 DNA reads TGTGCCAGCAGTTCATTCTACGAGCAGTACTTC. The V call is TRBV27, the J call TRBJ2-7, with no clear D. V was shortened by 4 bases and J by 3 bases, with 4 bases between the two germline ends. CDR1 is MNHEY and CDR2 is SMNVEV in the germline V gene (reference sequence). This CDR3 spans 11 amino acids.

The CDR3 region has the DNA TGTGCCAGCAGCGTAGTTTCTGGATCCCCCAACGGGAATACGCAGTATTTT. Translated: CASSVVSGSPNGNTQYF. The chain links TRBV9 to TRBJ2-3, with D possibly being TRBD2 (5 bases). The ends were cut back, 0 bases at V and 7 bases at J, with 21 bases in the middle. The CDR3 loop spans 17 amino acids. CDR1 and CDR2 from the germline V gene are SGDLS and YYNGEE.

The chain links TRBV4-2 to TRBJ1-1; D gene ambiguous. V lost 0 bases, J lost 1 base, and 6 bases lay in between. This CDR3 has 14 amino acids. From germline, CDR1 is LGHNA and CDR2 YNFKEQ. The CDR3 coding sequence is TGTGCCAGCAGCCAAGATTCCCGGAACACTGAAGCTTTCTTT. Protein product: CASSQDSRNTEAFF.

The V and J genes are TRBV20-1 and TRBJ1-5; D remains unclear. This CDR3 is built from 12 residues. CDR1 and CDR2 from the germline V gene are DFQATT and SNEGSKA (reference sequence). Trimming took 3 bases from V and 4 from J, leaving 7 bases between them. As DNA, the CDR3 is TGCAGTGCTAGTGCGGGAAATCAGCCCCAGCATTTT. Protein product: CSASAGNQPQHF.

This chain connects TRBV2 to TRBJ1-2; weak D call: TRBD1 (5 bases). The V end was cut by 5 bases, the J end by 4 bases, with 20 bases between. Germline CDR1 is SNHLY and CDR2 is FYNNEI. CDR3 length equals 16 residues. CDR3 amino acids: CASSRIFGGDSYGYTF. The DNA for the CDR3 is TGTGCCAGCAGTCGGATTTTCGGGGGAGACAGCTATGGCTACACCTTC. The full variable domain, with the rest looked up from reference TRBV2 and TRBJ1-2, is EPEVTQTPSHQVTQMGQEVILRCVPISNHLYFYWYRQILGQKVEFLVSFYNNEISEKSEIFDDQFSVERPDGSNFTLKIRSTKLEDSAMYFCASSRIFGGDSYGYTFGSGTRLTVV.

The chain joins TRBV9 to TRBJ2-5, with 14 bases fitting TRBD2. Germline trimming cut 4 bases from V and 4 bases from J; bases unmatched to any gene: 6. The CDR3 has 16 amino acids. CDR1 SGDLS and CDR2 YYNGEE come from the germline V gene. The CDR3 protein is CASSLTSGGAVETQYF. The CDR3 nucleotides are TGTGCCAGCAGCTTGACTAGCGGGGGGGCCGTAGAGACCCAGTACTTC. Supplemented by reference TRBV9 and TRBJ2-5, the full variable domain reads DSGVTQTPKHLITATGQRVTLRCSPRSGDLSVYWYQQSLDQGLQFLIQYYNGEERAKGNILERFSAQQFPDLHSELNLSSLELGDSALYFCASSLTSGGAVETQYFGPGTRLLVL.

This chain connects TRBV2 to TRBJ2-7, with D uncertain. CDR1 is SNHLY, CDR2 FYNNEI, per germline. Trimming cost V 5 bases and J 0 bases, with 11 bases left between them. There are 14 residues in the CDR3. CDR3 in DNA: TGTGCCAGCAGTTTCTCCGGTAGCTCCTACGAGCAGTACTTC. Residues: CASSFSGSSYEQYF.

The chain has TRBV7-8 and TRBJ1-3, with D perhaps matching TRBD1 (5 bases). The CDR3 covers 17 residues. In germline, CDR1 is SGHVS, CDR2 FQNEAQ. The V end lost 3 bases, the J end lost 0 bases, and 15 bases lay between the germline ends. The CDR3 loop is CASSLAGSLISGNTIYF. DNA of the CDR3: TGTGCCAGCAGCTTGGCAGGGAGCCTGATCTCTGGAAACACCATATATTTT.

This chain joins TRBV2 and TRBJ1-3; D perhaps matches TRBD1 (6 bases). CDR1 is SNHLY, CDR2 FYNNEI, per germline. The CDR3 totals 13 residues. Between the trimmed V and J ends, which lost 7 bases and 2 bases, there was a span of 9 bases. The CDR3 protein is CASKGVPGNTIYF. In nucleotides, the CDR3 is TGTGCCAGCAAGGGGGTCCCTGGAAACACCATATATTTT.

The chain has TRBV10-1 and TRBJ1-1; 7 positions agree with TRBD1. V shed 4 bases, J shed 0 bases, and the junction held 5 bases outside the gene matches. This CDR3 region has 15 residues. The germline CDR1 and CDR2 sequences are WNHNN and SYGVQD (reference sequence). Here the CDR3 DNA reads TGCGCCAGCAGTGCCAGACAGGGAATGAACACTGAAGCTTTCTTT. It codes for CASSARQGMNTEAFF.